This TCR beta chain derives from a study of blood T cells in healthy people across ages. Sample-barcoded 5' priming and a J-beta primer mix drove a second PCR of about 7 to 12 cycles. MiXCR was run by TCRdb on the 5' RACE reads, yielding one entry per CDR3 protein. The table has about 1.8 million distinct CDR3 sequences, around half seen once. Germline CDR1 DFQATT, CDR2 SNEGSKA (reference sequence). This CDR3 has 14 amino acids. V gave up 7 bases and J gave up 2 bases, with 15 bases separating them. The TCR sequence derives from a woman aged 40-49 years in good health. The chain recombines TRBV20-1 with TRBJ2-1, with D tentatively TRBD2 (5 bases). Sequenced sample: blood. The CDR3 loop reads CSVPRLTTYNEQFF. Here the CDR3 DNA reads TGCAGTGTTCCGCGACTAACAACCTACAATGAGCAGTTCTTC.